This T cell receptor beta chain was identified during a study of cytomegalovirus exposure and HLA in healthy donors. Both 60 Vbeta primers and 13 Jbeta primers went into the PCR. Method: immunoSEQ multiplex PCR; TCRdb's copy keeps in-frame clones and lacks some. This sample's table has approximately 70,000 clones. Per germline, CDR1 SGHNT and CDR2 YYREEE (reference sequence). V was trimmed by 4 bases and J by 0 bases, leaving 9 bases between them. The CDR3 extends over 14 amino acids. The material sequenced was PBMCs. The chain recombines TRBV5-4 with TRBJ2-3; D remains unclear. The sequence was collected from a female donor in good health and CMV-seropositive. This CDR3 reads CASSIVTSTDTQYF. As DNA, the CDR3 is TGTGCCAGCAGCATCGTTACTAGCACAGATACGCAGTATTTT.